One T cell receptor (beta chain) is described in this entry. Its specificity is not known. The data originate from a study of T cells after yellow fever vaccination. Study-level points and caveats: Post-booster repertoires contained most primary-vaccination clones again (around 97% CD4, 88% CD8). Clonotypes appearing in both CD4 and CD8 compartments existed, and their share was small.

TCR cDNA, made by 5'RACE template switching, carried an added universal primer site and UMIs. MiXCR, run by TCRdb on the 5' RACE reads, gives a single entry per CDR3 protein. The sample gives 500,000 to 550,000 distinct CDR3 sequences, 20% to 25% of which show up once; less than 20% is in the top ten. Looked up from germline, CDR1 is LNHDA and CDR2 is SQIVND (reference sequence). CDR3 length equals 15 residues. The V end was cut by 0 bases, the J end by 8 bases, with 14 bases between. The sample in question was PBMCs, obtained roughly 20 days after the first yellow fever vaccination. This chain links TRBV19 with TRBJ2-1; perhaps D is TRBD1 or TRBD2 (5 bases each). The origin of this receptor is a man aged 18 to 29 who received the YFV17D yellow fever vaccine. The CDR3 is CASSIERAGSDEQFF. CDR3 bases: TGTGCCAGTAGTATAGAAAGGGCAGGGAGTGATGAGCAGTTCTTC.